These 23 T cell receptor beta chains came from one sample sequenced in a study of blood T cells in healthy people across ages. Primed by a sample-barcoded 5' primer and a J-beta primer mix, a second PCR proceeded for about 7 to 12 cycles. TCRdb independently ran MiXCR on the 5' RACE reads; one entry per CDR3 protein. This sample has 550,000 to 800,000 distinct CDR3 sequences; about 30% occur once, and the top ten carry just over 15%. The source material was blood. These TCRs come from an elderly woman in good health.

This clonotype has only a few counts. The gene calls are TRBV12-3 or TRBV12-4 and TRBJ2-5, with D possibly TRBD2 on 7 matching bases. V was cut by 2 bases and J by 4 bases, with 11 bases left in between. This CDR3 has 14 amino acids. The CDR3 coding sequence is TGTGCCAGCAGTTTAATTGCGGGGGCAGAGACCCAGTACTTC. Translation gives CASSLIAGAETQYF.

J is TRBJ1-3 and V is TRBV7-2; 7 positions agree with TRBD1. J was trimmed by 0 bases and V by 7 bases; bases with no gene match: 6. Germline CDR1 reads SGHTA; CDR2 reads FQGNSA. The CDR3 has 15 residues. The CDR3 sequence is CASIEDRASGNTIYF. The CDR3 region has the DNA TGTGCCAGCATCGAAGACAGGGCCTCTGGAAACACCATATATTTT.

On this clonotype itself: This may stem from a read error, because a much larger clone lies one nucleotide away. The genes are TRBV2 and TRBJ2-1, with 7 bases lining up with TRBD2. Germline V gene lookup returns CDR1 SNHLY and CDR2 FYNNEI. The CDR3 sequence is 15 residues long. V gave up 4 bases and J gave up 13 bases; unmatched junction bases: 16. DNA of the CDR3: TGTGCCAGCAGTGCCGCGGGGGTCCTCCAAGAGACCCAGTTCTTC. This encodes CASSAAGVLQETQFF.

V is TRBV7-2 and J is TRBJ2-2; the D is unclear. Looked up from germline, CDR1 is SGHTA and CDR2 is FQGNSA. This CDR3 has 13 amino acids. Trimming cost V 4 bases and J 4 bases, with 7 bases left between them. CDR3 amino acids: CASSSLFTGELFF. The CDR3 coding sequence is TGTGCCAGCAGCTCCCTATTCACCGGGGAGCTGTTTTTT.

This clonotype was detected only a few times. The chain uses TRBV18 and TRBJ1-2; 12 bases fit TRBD1. Germline V lookup: CDR1 KGHSH, CDR2 LQKENI. After removal of 6 bases from V and 5 bases from J, the junction contained 13 bases not matched to a gene. This CDR3 is built from 17 residues. The CDR3 reads CASSQKGTGGSEYGYTF. The CDR3 DNA sequence: TGTGCCAGCTCGCAAAAAGGGACAGGGGGCTCGGAATATGGCTACACCTTC.

In its sample, this clonotype was seen many times. This chain joins TRBV6-5 and TRBJ1-2; tentatively, D is TRBD1 (6 bases). This CDR3 contains 14 residues. Germline V CDR1 and CDR2: MNHEY, SVGAGI. Trimming left V 6 bases short and J 2 bases short, with 13 bases between. The CDR3 here is CASRPTGSNYGYTF. The CDR3 DNA is TGTGCCAGCAGACCCACAGGGTCAAACTATGGCTACACCTTC.

This clonotype turned up a few times. The gene calls are TRBV5-1 and TRBJ2-3; 7 nucleotides match TRBD2. The length of the CDR3 is 15 residues. The J segment lost 4 bases and the V segment lost 4 bases, leaving 9 bases of the junction unmatched. Per germline, CDR1 SGHRS and CDR2 YFSETQ. The CDR3 region is CASSPGGRSPDTQYF. The CDR3 nucleotides read TGCGCCAGCAGCCCCGGGGGGAGGTCGCCAGATACGCAGTATTTT.

This clonotype was recorded many times. The chain joins TRBV4-3 to TRBJ2-5; 8 bases are a match to TRBD2. Looked up from germline, CDR1 is LGHNA and CDR2 is YSLEER. Unmatched junction bases numbered 9, after V lost 3 bases and J lost 3 bases. The CDR3 loop spans 16 amino acids. CDR3 in DNA: TGCGCCAGCAGCCAGGCCTCAAGAGCGGGGGAAGAGACCCAGTACTTC. Amino acid sequence: CASSQASRAGEETQYF.

About this clonotype: A much larger clone differs by one base, so this may be a read error. The V and J genes are TRBV7-9 and TRBJ2-7; 9 bases are a match to TRBD2. This CDR3 spans 17 amino acids. Germline V gives CDR1 SEHNR, CDR2 FQNEAQ (reference sequence). The CDR3 region has the DNA TGTACCAGCAGCTTACGAGCTACGGCGGGGGGGAGGAACGAGCAGTACTTC. Amino acid sequence: CTSSLRATAGGRNEQYF.

The chain is built from TRBV20-1 and TRBJ2-1, with 9 positions matching TRBD2. The CDR3 runs 16 residues. V dropped 5 bases and J dropped 5; count of bases not matched to a gene: 13. Per germline, CDR1 DFQATT and CDR2 SNEGSKA (reference sequence). The CDR3 sequence is CSAFLAGQDHDNEQFF. The CDR3 coding sequence is TGCAGTGCTTTCCTAGCGGGACAAGACCACGACAATGAGCAGTTCTTC.

In this sample, this clonotype turned up many times. This rearrangement joins TRBV5-1 to TRBJ2-1, with 14 bases fitting TRBD2. CDR1 SGHRS and CDR2 YFSETQ come from the germline V gene. This CDR3 is 20 amino acids long. Trimming at V came to 3 bases and at J to 2 bases, leaving 13 bases not matched to a gene. CDR3 sequence (DNA): TGCGCCAGCAGCTCCCCCACCGGGACTAGCGGGGGCCGTGCCTACAATGAGCAGTTCTTC. Encoded protein: CASSSPTGTSGGRAYNEQFF.

In its sample, this clonotype was seen a few times. J is TRBJ2-5 and V is TRBV30; D gene unclear. The CDR3 has 12 amino acids. The germline V gene encodes CDR1 GTSNPN and CDR2 SVGIG (reference sequence). V was cut by 2 bases and J by 5 bases, with 9 bases left in between. The CDR3 loop is CAWSLRRETQYF. In nucleotides, the CDR3 is TGTGCCTGGAGTCTTCGGCGGGAGACCCAGTACTTC.

This chain joins TRBV20-1 and TRBJ1-4; 9 nucleotides agree with TRBD1. The CDR3 is 15 amino acids. Germline V lookup: CDR1 DFQATT, CDR2 SNEGSKA (reference sequence). DNA of the CDR3: TGCAGCACGACCCGACAGGGGGTGACAATGGAAAAACTGTTTTTT. This codes for CSTTRQGVTMEKLFF.

The chain recombines TRBV7-9 with TRBJ1-1; tentatively, D is TRBD1 (6 bases). Looked up from germline, CDR1 is SEHNR and CDR2 is FQNEAQ (reference sequence). This CDR3 contains 14 residues. Trimming cost V 5 bases and J 4 bases, with 14 bases left between them. CDR3 in DNA: TGTGCCAGCAGCGCCAAACTGACAGGCACTGAAGCTTTCTTT. This gives the protein CASSAKLTGTEAFF.

This clonotype was observed a few times. V and J are TRBV30 and TRBJ2-1; 10 bases align to TRBD2. V shed 8 bases and J 7 bases; nucleotides not matched to a gene: 8. The CDR3 contains 13 residues. CDR1 and CDR2 (germline): GTSNPN, SVGIG (reference sequence). CDR3 bases: TGTGCCGGGCGGGGTAGCGGGAGGAATGAGCAGTTCTTC. Translating gives CAGRGSGRNEQFF.

At least ten counts were recorded for this clonotype. This chain links TRBV5-1 with TRBJ1-1, with D possibly being TRBD1 (6 bases). The germline V gene has CDR1 SGHRS and CDR2 YFSETQ. The V gene lost 6 bases and the J gene lost 0 bases, with 18 bases spanning the gap. The CDR3 length is 16 residues. Here the CDR3 DNA reads TGCGCCAGCACCCCCGGGACACTGAACATGAACACTGAAGCTTTCTTT. Amino acid sequence: CASTPGTLNMNTEAFF.

This clonotype showed up many times. The V and J genes are TRBV18 and TRBJ1-2, with D perhaps matching TRBD1 (6 bases). This CDR3 is 14 amino acids long. Trimming stripped 0 bases from V and 4 bases from J, with 9 bases between. Germline-derived CDR1 and CDR2 are KGHSH and LQKENI. The CDR3 nucleotides read TGTGCCAGCTCACCACCGTCGGACAGCTATGGCTACACCTTC. Its protein product is CASSPPSDSYGYTF.

The sample holds many counts of this clonotype. The genes are TRBV6-1 and TRBJ1-4; no definite D call. Germline lookup yields CDR1 MNHNS and CDR2 SASEGT. This CDR3 contains 15 residues. V was cut by 0 bases and J by 6 bases, with 11 bases left in between. CDR3 loop: CASSEATTRDEKLFF. Written as DNA, the CDR3 is TGTGCCAGCAGTGAAGCGACAACCCGGGATGAAAAACTGTTTTTT.

This clonotype was recorded many times. The chain is built from TRBV6-1 and TRBJ1-5, with D uncertain. V dropped 5 bases and J dropped 7 bases, with 9 bases sitting between them. The germline V gene encodes CDR1 MNHNS and CDR2 SASEGT. CDR3 length equals 12 residues. CDR3 sequence: CASSSGSQPQHF. In nucleotides, the CDR3 is TGTGCCAGCAGTTCGGGGAGCCAGCCCCAGCATTTT.

The genes are TRBV20-1 and TRBJ2-1, with 7 bases lining up with TRBD2. The trim removed 6 bases at V and 7 bases at J, leaving 15 bases unmatched. This CDR3 has 15 amino acids. CDR1 is DFQATT, CDR2 SNEGSKA, per germline (reference sequence). This chain's CDR3 is CSARSQRGNRNEQFF. The CDR3 region has the DNA TGCAGTGCGAGGTCCCAGCGGGGAAACCGGAATGAGCAGTTCTTC.

The sample holds a few counts of this clonotype. This sequence joins TRBV6-5 and TRBJ2-1; D is unresolved. V was cut by 6 bases and J by 5 bases, with 14 bases left in between. Looked up from germline, CDR1 is MNHEY and CDR2 is SVGAGI. The CDR3 loop spans 14 amino acids. The CDR3 here is CASRYDRIDNEQFF. Written as DNA, the CDR3 is TGTGCCAGCAGGTACGATAGAATTGACAATGAGCAGTTCTTC.

CDR3 sequence (DNA): TGTGCCAGCAGCCAGGGGACTAGCAGCTTCGAGCAGTACTTC. Protein product: CASSQGTSSFEQYF. This sequence joins TRBV3-1 and TRBJ2-4, with 9 nucleotides matching TRBD2. The J call may be incorrect, as the DNA end agrees better with TRBJ2-7. Germline CDR1 reads LGHDT; CDR2 reads YNNKEL (reference sequence). CDR3 length: 14 residues.

There are many counts of this clonotype. The rearrangement links TRBV30 to TRBJ1-2; maybe TRBD1 (6 bases). Trimming took 2 bases from V and 2 from J, leaving 12 bases between them. The CDR3 totals 14 residues. Germline assignment: CDR1 GTSNPN and CDR2 SVGIG (reference sequence). DNA of the CDR3: TGTGCCTGGAGTAACAACAGGGAGAACTATGGCTACACCTTC. This codes for CAWSNNRENYGYTF.